A selection of T cell receptor beta chains follows, all from one sample in a study of identical twins. From the 5' RACE reads, TCRdb called clonotypes with MiXCR, one entry per CDR3 protein. The table records hundreds of thousands of distinct CDR3 sequences, 10% to 15% of them present only once. The same specimen was also included in a second study, on yellow fever vaccine responses in identical twins.

Sequences were obtained from PBMCs. These receptors all come from a woman aged 18-29 years in good health. Both conserved end residues are part of each CDR3. D genes are given only for firm matches. Clone size appears in some rows only: once, few, many, or a class for an expanded clone.

j_call	d_call	v_call	clone_size	cdr3_aa	cdr3_nt
TRBJ1-2	TRBD1	TRBV2	.	CASSRRDRDYGYTF	TGTGCCAGCAGCAGGCGGGACAGGGACTATGGCTACACCTTC
TRBJ2-4	TRBD1	TRBV20-1	.	CSASLGTDKNIQYF	TGCAGTGCCAGCCTCGGGACAGATAAAAACATTCAGTACTTC
TRBJ2-1	.	TRBV7-3	few	CASSMLGLEQFF	TGTGCCAGCAGCATGCTAGGTCTTGAGCAGTTCTTC
TRBJ2-1	TRBD1	TRBV5-7	many	CASSLGGTGERYEQFF	TGTGCCAGCAGCTTGGGGGGGACAGGGGAGCGGTATGAGCAGTTCTTC
TRBJ1-5	.	TRBV25-1	many	CASSDGGGGQPQHF	TGTGCCAGCAGTGATGGGGGCGGTGGTCAGCCCCAGCATTTT
TRBJ1-5	.	TRBV5-1	.	CASSLAGHSNQPQHF	TGCGCCAGCAGCTTGGCTGGTCATAGCAATCAGCCCCAGCATTTT
TRBJ2-1	TRBD2	TRBV3-1	few	CASSRGLAGGWNEQFF	TGTGCCAGCAGCCGGGGACTAGCGGGGGGGTGGAATGAGCAGTTCTTC
TRBJ1-5	.	TRBV29-1	many	CSVASGSNQPQHF	TGCAGCGTGGCTTCAGGTAGCAATCAGCCCCAGCATTTT
TRBJ1-3	.	TRBV5-1	.	CASSLWRGSGNTIYF	TGCGCCAGCAGCTTGTGGAGGGGATCCGGAAACACCATATATTTT
TRBJ2-7	.	TRBV13	.	CASSWTAGEQYF	TGTGCCAGCAGCTGGACAGCGGGAGAGCAGTACTTC
TRBJ2-1	.	TRBV15	many	CATSRETGSYNEQFF	TGTGCCACCAGCAGAGAAACGGGATCCTACAATGAGCAGTTCTTC
TRBJ2-3	.	TRBV10-3	.	CAIRGGGHTQYF	TGTGCCATCAGGGGCGGTGGGCATACGCAGTATTTT
TRBJ1-1	.	TRBV24-1	few	CATARGGQAFF	TGTGCCACCGCCCGGGGGGGGCAAGCTTTCTTT
TRBJ2-2	TRBD2	TRBV24-1	many	CATSDKPGLAGGKNTGELFF	TGTGCCACCAGTGACAAACCGGGACTAGCGGGAGGGAAGAACACCGGGGAGCTGTTTTTT
TRBJ2-2	.	TRBV12-3/TRBV12-4	many	CASRRAQGANTGELFF	TGTGCCAGCAGGCGAGCTCAGGGCGCGAACACCGGGGAGCTGTTTTTT
TRBJ2-3	.	TRBV7-6	.	CASRDSDTQYF	TGTGCCAGCAGGGATAGCGATACGCAGTATTTT
TRBJ2-1	TRBD2	TRBV5-5	.	CASSSQGTSGEQFF	TGTGCCAGCAGCTCCCAGGGGACTAGCGGTGAGCAGTTCTTC